This is a list of T cell receptor beta chains from one sample in a study of blood T cell repertoires in COVID-19. Data came from immunoSEQ multiplex PCR; TCRdb stores just in-frame clones and leaves some out. The sample carries about 260,000 clones, around four fifths recorded once. Sample: peripheral blood. The source of these receptors is a man in his 60s with acute or convalescent COVID-19. Both conserved end residues are part of each CDR3. Each record gives: D gene, J gene, clone size, V gene, CDR3 DNA, CDR3 protein. D genes are given only for firm matches. The listing skips clone size in some rows; elsewhere it reads once, few, many or a size class.

D: TRBD2
J: TRBJ2-1
size: -
V: TRBV6-8
DNA: TGTGCCAGCATTTCCCCACAGAGCAGAAGGGCTAGCGGGACGAGCTCCTACAATGAGCAGTTCTTC
CDR3: CASISPQSRRASGTSSYNEQFF

D: -
J: TRBJ1-2
size: -
V: TRBV7-2
DNA: TGTGCCAGCAGCTTAGGGTTAAGTGGGCCGATATATGGCTACACCTTC
CDR3: CASSLGLSGPIYGYTF

D: -
J: TRBJ2-3
size: -
V: TRBV3-1/TRBV3-2
DNA: TGTGCCAGCAGCCAAGAAGGGACATTGGGTACGCAGTATTTT
CDR3: CASSQEGTLGTQYF

D: -
J: TRBJ2-7
size: once
V: TRBV29-1
DNA: TGCAGCGTGGATACAGGAGCCTACGAGCAGTACTTC
CDR3: CSVDTGAYEQYF

D: TRBD2
J: TRBJ2-3
size: -
V: TRBV5-1
DNA: TGCGCCAGCAGCTTGAGAGCAGCGGGGGGCACAGATACGCAGTATTTT
CDR3: CASSLRAAGGTDTQYF

D: TRBD2
J: TRBJ2-2
size: -
V: TRBV28
DNA: TGTGCCAGCAGCCCCGACCCGACTAGCGGGAGAGTCGGCACCGGGGAGCTGTTTTTT
CDR3: CASSPDPTSGRVGTGELFF

D: -
J: TRBJ2-5
size: once
V: TRBV7-9
DNA: TGTGCCAGCAGTTTTACAGGGCCCCAAGAGACCCAGTACTTC
CDR3: CASSFTGPQETQYF

D: -
J: TRBJ1-5
size: -
V: TRBV7-2
DNA: TGTGCCAGCAGCCTCTGGCAGGGCCACAATCAGCCCCAGCATTTT
CDR3: CASSLWQGHNQPQHF

D: TRBD1
J: TRBJ1-3
size: -
V: TRBV3-1/TRBV3-2
DNA: TGTGCCAGCAGCTCCTGGGACAGGGAGAGAAACACCATATATTTT
CDR3: CASSSWDRERNTIYF

D: -
J: TRBJ1-4
size: -
V: TRBV11-2
DNA: TGTGCCAGCAGCTTAGTCACAACTAATGAAAAACTGTTTTTT
CDR3: CASSLVTTNEKLFF

D: TRBD1
J: TRBJ1-1
size: -
V: TRBV6-5
DNA: TGTGCCAGCAGTTACCCAACAGGGGGCGTAGCTTTCTTT
CDR3: CASSYPTGGVAFF

D: TRBD1
J: TRBJ2-1
size: -
V: TRBV11-2
DNA: TGTGCCAGCAGCCCCAGACAGGGGGCCTACAATGAGCAGTTCTTC
CDR3: CASSPRQGAYNEQFF

D: -
J: TRBJ2-2
size: -
V: TRBV30
DNA: TGTGCCTGGAGACCCATATCGGGGTGGGGGGAGCTGTTTTTT
CDR3: CAWRPISGWGELFF

D: TRBD1
J: TRBJ2-7
size: once
V: TRBV28
DNA: TGTGCCAGCAGTTTATATACAGGGGTGCGAGAGCAGTACTTC
CDR3: CASSLYTGVREQYF

D: TRBD2
J: TRBJ2-3
size: -
V: TRBV5-8
DNA: TGTGCCAGCAGCAAGGGACTAGCGGGACTCACAGATACGCAGTATTTT
CDR3: CASSKGLAGLTDTQYF

D: TRBD2
J: TRBJ2-3
size: -
V: TRBV29-1
DNA: TGCAGCGTTGGCTGGACTAGCGGGAGCAAGGGGGGCACAGATACGCAGTATTTT
CDR3: CSVGWTSGSKGGTDTQYF

D: -
J: TRBJ2-7
size: -
V: TRBV6-5
DNA: TGTGCCACCGGACGGGTGGCGCAGGGGGAGGACGAGCAGTACTTC
CDR3: CATGRVAQGEDEQYF

D: TRBD2
J: TRBJ2-3
size: -
V: TRBV4-2
DNA: TGTGCCAGCAGCCTTTTGCGGGGGGGTGATCCTAGCACAGATACGCAGTATTTT
CDR3: CASSLLRGGDPSTDTQYF

D: -
J: TRBJ1-2
size: -
V: TRBV18
DNA: TGTGCCAGCTCACCACAACGACTGGAGGGCTACACCTTC
CDR3: CASSPQRLEGYTF

D: TRBD1
J: TRBJ1-2
size: -
V: TRBV3-1/TRBV3-2
DNA: TGTGCCAGCAGCACTCGGGACAGCAATGGCTACACCTTC
CDR3: CASSTRDSNGYTF

D: TRBD1
J: TRBJ1-5
size: -
V: TRBV5-8
DNA: TGTGCCAGCAGCTTTAGACAGGGGTCCAATCAGCCCCAGCATTTT
CDR3: CASSFRQGSNQPQHF

D: TRBD1
J: TRBJ1-6
size: -
V: TRBV6-6
DNA: TGTGCCAGCAGTTACCCCCAGGGGGAAAATTCACCCCTCCACTTT
CDR3: CASSYPQGENSPLHF

D: -
J: TRBJ1-4
size: -
V: TRBV4-2
DNA: TGTGCCAGCAGCTTCAGAGGAACTAATGAAAAACTGTTTTTT
CDR3: CASSFRGTNEKLFF

D: TRBD2
J: TRBJ2-1
size: -
V: TRBV4-2
DNA: TGTGCCAGCAGCCAAGATTTGCGAGCGGGACCCCCTGGCAATGAGCAGTTCTTC
CDR3: CASSQDLRAGPPGNEQFF

D: -
J: TRBJ1-5
size: -
V: TRBV7-2
DNA: TGTGCCAGCAGCTTCCAGGGTACGGGCAATCAGCCCCAGCATTTT
CDR3: CASSFQGTGNQPQHF

D: -
J: TRBJ1-2
size: few
V: TRBV5-6
DNA: TGTGCCAGCAGCACCGGGACACCTGGCTACACCTTC
CDR3: CASSTGTPGYTF

D: -
J: TRBJ1-3
size: -
V: TRBV19
DNA: TGTGCTAGTAGTACAGGCCTTCTCTCTGGAAACACCATATATTTT
CDR3: CASSTGLLSGNTIYF

D: -
J: TRBJ2-5
size: -
V: TRBV7-2
DNA: TGTGCCAGCAGCTTAGCAGGGGGAAGGGAGACCCAGTACTTC
CDR3: CASSLAGGRETQYF

D: TRBD1
J: TRBJ1-5
size: -
V: TRBV3-1/TRBV3-2
DNA: TGTGCCAGCAGCCAACGGACAGGGGGGAATTTGGGTCAGCCCCAGCATTTT
CDR3: CASSQRTGGNLGQPQHF

D: -
J: TRBJ1-2
size: -
V: TRBV7-2
DNA: TGTGCCAGCAGCCAAGCGGGGGGGAACGCTGGCTACACCTTC
CDR3: CASSQAGGNAGYTF

D: TRBD2
J: TRBJ2-1
size: -
V: TRBV7-3
DNA: TGTGCCAGCAGCCCTACTAGCGGGAGGGCCATCTACAATGAGCAGTTCTTC
CDR3: CASSPTSGRAIYNEQFF

D: -
J: TRBJ2-1
size: -
V: TRBV7-3
DNA: TGTGCCAGCAGCTTTTTGGAGGGGGCTGGGGAGCAGTTCTTC
CDR3: CASSFLEGAGEQFF

D: -
J: TRBJ2-2
size: few
V: TRBV4-1
DNA: TGCGCCAGCAGCCCCGGGCCCGGGGGCACCGGGGAGCTGTTTTTT
CDR3: CASSPGPGGTGELFF

D: -
J: TRBJ2-3
size: -
V: TRBV4-1
DNA: TGCGCCAGCAGCCTCCAATGGGGGCTTAGCACAGATACGCAGTATTTT
CDR3: CASSLQWGLSTDTQYF

D: TRBD1
J: TRBJ1-4
size: -
V: TRBV3-1/TRBV3-2
DNA: TGTGCCAGCAGCCAAGAAGGCGAGGGGGCTCTTGAAAAACTGTTTTTT
CDR3: CASSQEGEGALEKLFF

D: -
J: TRBJ2-7
size: once
V: TRBV2
DNA: TGTGCCAGCAGTGACCGGGGGGCCCTCTACGAGCAGTACTTC
CDR3: CASSDRGALYEQYF

D: TRBD2
J: TRBJ2-3
size: -
V: TRBV9
DNA: TGTGCCAGCAGCCAAGGAGCGGGGGGCCCAGATACGCAGTATTTT
CDR3: CASSQGAGGPDTQYF

D: TRBD2
J: TRBJ2-2
size: -
V: TRBV6-2/TRBV6-3
DNA: TGTGCCAGCAGTTACGCGGGAGGGAGCACCGGGGAGCTGTTTTTT
CDR3: CASSYAGGSTGELFF

D: TRBD2
J: TRBJ2-2
size: -
V: TRBV19
DNA: TGTGCCAGTAGTATAGAACTAGCGGGCACCGGGGAGCTGTTTTTT
CDR3: CASSIELAGTGELFF

D: TRBD1
J: TRBJ2-7
size: -
V: TRBV19
DNA: TGTGCCAGTAGTACACCAGGGGGCGGCTACGAGCAGTACTTC
CDR3: CASSTPGGGYEQYF

D: TRBD1
J: TRBJ1-5
size: -
V: TRBV10-1
DNA: TGCGCCAGCAGTCCCCGGGACAGGGAAGGGTGGAGCAATCAGCCCCAGCATTTT
CDR3: CASSPRDREGWSNQPQHF

D: -
J: TRBJ2-2
size: few
V: TRBV12-2
DNA: TGTGCAAGTCGCTTTAGGGGCGAGAACACCGGGGAGCTGTTTTTT
CDR3: CASRFRGENTGELFF

D: -
J: TRBJ2-7
size: -
V: TRBV6-5
DNA: TGTGCCAGTAAAAAGGACACAGTCTCCTACGAGCAGTACTTC
CDR3: CASKKDTVSYEQYF

D: -
J: TRBJ2-5
size: -
V: TRBV9
DNA: TGTGCCAGCAGCGTATCTGCGGGACACCAAGAGACCCAGTACTTC
CDR3: CASSVSAGHQETQYF

D: -
J: TRBJ2-2
size: -
V: TRBV6-1
DNA: TGTGCCAGCAGTGAGCCTAAAAAGGGGATGAGTCCCGGGGAGCTGTTTTTT
CDR3: CASSEPKKGMSPGELFF

D: -
J: TRBJ1-5
size: -
V: TRBV19
DNA: TGTGCCAGTAGTATAGACAGGGGTCAGCCCCAGCATTTT
CDR3: CASSIDRGQPQHF

D: -
J: TRBJ2-3
size: -
V: TRBV6-1
DNA: TGTGCCAGCAGTGAGCAGGTAGGAGATACGCAGTATTTT
CDR3: CASSEQVGDTQYF